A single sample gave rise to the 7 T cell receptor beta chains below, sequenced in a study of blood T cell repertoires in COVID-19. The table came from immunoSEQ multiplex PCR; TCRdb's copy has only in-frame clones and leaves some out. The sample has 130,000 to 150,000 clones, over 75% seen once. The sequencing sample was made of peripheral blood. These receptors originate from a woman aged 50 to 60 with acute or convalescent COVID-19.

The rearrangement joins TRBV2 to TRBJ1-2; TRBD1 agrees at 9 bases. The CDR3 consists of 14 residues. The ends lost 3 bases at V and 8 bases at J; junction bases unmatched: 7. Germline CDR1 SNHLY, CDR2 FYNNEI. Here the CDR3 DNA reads TGTGCCAGCAGTGATGCGGGACAGGGAGGAGGCTACACCTTC. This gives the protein CASSDAGQGGGYTF.

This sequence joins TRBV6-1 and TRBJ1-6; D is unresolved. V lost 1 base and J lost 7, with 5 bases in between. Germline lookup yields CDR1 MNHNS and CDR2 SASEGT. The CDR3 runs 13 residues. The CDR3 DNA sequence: TGTGCCAGCAGTGAAGGCAGGAATTCACCCCTCCACTTT. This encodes CASSEGRNSPLHF.

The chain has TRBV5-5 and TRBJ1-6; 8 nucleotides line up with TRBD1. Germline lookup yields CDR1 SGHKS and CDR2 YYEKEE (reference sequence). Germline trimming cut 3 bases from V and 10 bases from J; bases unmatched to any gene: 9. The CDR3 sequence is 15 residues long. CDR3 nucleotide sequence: TGTGCCAGCAGCTATTCGACAGGGGAAAGGTCACCCCTCCACTTT. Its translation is CASSYSTGERSPLHF.

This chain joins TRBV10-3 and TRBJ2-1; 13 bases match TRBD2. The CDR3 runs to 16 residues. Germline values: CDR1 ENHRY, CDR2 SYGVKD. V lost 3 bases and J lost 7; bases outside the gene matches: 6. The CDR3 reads CAISEWTSGSLNEQFF. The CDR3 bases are TGTGCCATCAGTGAATGGACTAGCGGGAGTCTAAATGAGCAGTTCTTC.

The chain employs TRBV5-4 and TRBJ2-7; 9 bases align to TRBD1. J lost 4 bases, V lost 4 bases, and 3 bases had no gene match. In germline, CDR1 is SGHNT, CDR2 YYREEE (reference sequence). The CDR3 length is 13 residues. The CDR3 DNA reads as TGTGCCAGCAGCACGGGACAGGGTTACGAGCAGTACTTC. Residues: CASSTGQGYEQYF.

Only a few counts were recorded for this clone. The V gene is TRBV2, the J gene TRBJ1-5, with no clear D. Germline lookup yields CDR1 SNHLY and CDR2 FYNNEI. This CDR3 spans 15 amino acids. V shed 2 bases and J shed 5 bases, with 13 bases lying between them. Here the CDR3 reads CASSERHFDYQPQHF. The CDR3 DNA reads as TGTGCCAGCAGTGAAAGACATTTCGATTATCAGCCCCAGCATTTT.

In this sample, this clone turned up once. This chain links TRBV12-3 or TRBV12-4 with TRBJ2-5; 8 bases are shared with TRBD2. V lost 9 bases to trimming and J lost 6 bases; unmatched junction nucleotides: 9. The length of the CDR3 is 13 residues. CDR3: CASNLAGRKTQYF. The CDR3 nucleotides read TGTGCCAGTAACTTAGCGGGGAGGAAGACCCAGTACTTC.